This entry lists 31 T cell receptor beta chains sequenced from one sample in a study of blood T cell repertoires in COVID-19. Produced via immunoSEQ multiplex PCR; TCRdb's table is partial and in-frame only. The sample shows roughly 73,000 clones, around 86% of them seen only once. The source material was peripheral blood. Source of these receptors: a man aged 65 to 79 with active COVID-19.

V is TRBV14 and J is TRBJ2-5, with TRBD1 matching 11 bases. The CDR3 sequence is 16 residues long. The V gene's germline CDR1 is SGHDN and CDR2 FVKESK. V lost 4 bases, J lost 2 bases, and 6 bases stayed unmatched. The CDR3 sequence is CASSRPGDRGQETQYF. The CDR3 coding sequence is TGTGCCAGCAGCCGCCCGGGGGACAGGGGGCAAGAGACCCAGTACTTC.

The chain's CDR3 is CASSARQGGAGDTQYF. In nucleotides, the CDR3 is TGTGCCAGCAGCGCCCGACAAGGGGGCGCGGGAGATACGCAGTATTTT. The J gene is TRBJ2-3, the V gene TRBV9, with 7 bases lining up with TRBD1. The CDR3 loop spans 16 amino acids. V shed 3 bases and J 5 bases; nucleotides not matched to a gene: 12. Germline V gives CDR1 SGDLS, CDR2 YYNGEE.

This chain joins TRBV18 and TRBJ2-7; 8 nucleotides line up with TRBD1. Trimming removed 1 base from V and 6 bases from J; junction bases left unmatched: 5. Germline V gives CDR1 KGHSH, CDR2 LQKENI. CDR3 size: 14 residues. CDR3 nucleotides: TGTGCCAGCTCACCACGGCAGGGGGCACTCGAGCAGTACTTC. Protein product: CASSPRQGALEQYF.

The rearrangement joins TRBV6-6 to TRBJ2-5; 11 positions agree with TRBD1. J gave up 5 bases and V 7 bases, and 6 bases lay outside the gene matches. Germline V gene lookup returns CDR1 MNHNY and CDR2 SVGAGI (reference sequence). This CDR3 spans 14 amino acids. The CDR3 spells CASTGTGGVETQYF. In DNA, the CDR3 is TGTGCCAGCACCGGGACAGGGGGTGTCGAGACCCAGTACTTC.

The chain joins TRBV4-3 to TRBJ1-1; 9 bases line up with TRBD1. CDR3 size: 15 residues. Germline trimming cut 4 bases from V and 6 bases from J; bases unmatched to any gene: 9. CDR1 and CDR2 (germline): LGHNA, YSLEER. The CDR3 region is CASSRNTGTGSEAFF. As DNA, the CDR3 is TGCGCCAGCAGCCGGAACACCGGGACAGGGTCTGAAGCTTTCTTT.

This clone has just one count. The gene calls are TRBV5-1 and TRBJ2-3, with D perhaps matching TRBD1 (5 bases). Germline values: CDR1 SGHRS, CDR2 YFSETQ. The CDR3 length is 17 residues. Trimming removed 4 bases from V and 1 base from J, with 19 bases in between. The CDR3 bases are TGCGCCAGCAGCCCTTTTGGGGCGCCGGCGGGCACAGATACGCAGTATTTT. Translating gives CASSPFGAPAGTDTQYF.

The rearrangement uses TRBV4-3 and TRBJ2-7; possibly TRBD1 for D (6 bases). V lost 4 bases and J 0 bases, leaving 10 bases between the germline ends. The CDR3 runs 14 residues. CDR1 and CDR2 from the germline V gene are LGHNA and YSLEER. The CDR3: CASSRGTPSYEQYF. The CDR3 DNA follows: TGCGCCAGCAGCCGGGGGACACCCTCCTACGAGCAGTACTTC.

The rearrangement links TRBV12-5 to TRBJ2-1; TRBD2 matches 11 bases. Germline trimming cut 6 bases from V and 8 bases from J; bases unmatched to any gene: 3. The CDR3 extends over 13 amino acids. Germline lookup yields CDR1 LGHNT and CDR2 FRNRAP. The CDR3, as DNA: TGTGCTAGTGGGACTAGCGGGACTCATGAGCAGTTCTTC. Its protein is CASGTSGTHEQFF.

The gene calls are TRBV29-1 and TRBJ2-3, with D perhaps TRBD2 (6 bases). From germline, CDR1 is SQVTM and CDR2 ANQGSEA. V lost 7 bases and J 6 bases, leaving 17 bases between the germline ends. The CDR3 covers 13 residues. The CDR3: CSAGTAALDTQYF. In DNA form, the CDR3 reads TGCAGCGCCGGGACTGCGGCGTTGGATACGCAGTATTTT.

The chain employs TRBV4-3 and TRBJ2-5, with 9 positions matching TRBD2. The germline gives CDR1 LGHNA, CDR2 YSLEER. The CDR3 is 16 residues long. V lost 1 base to trimming and J lost 7 bases; unmatched junction nucleotides: 10. This CDR3 reads CASSQGLAGQVWTQYF. The CDR3 coding sequence is TGCGCCAGCAGCCAAGGGCTAGCGGGACAAGTTTGGACCCAGTACTTC.

This chain links TRBV19 with TRBJ2-3; unclear D gene. The germline V gene has CDR1 LNHDA and CDR2 SQIVND (reference sequence). The length of the CDR3 is 13 residues. The ends were cut back, 10 bases at V and 6 bases at J, with 17 bases in the middle. CDR3 residues: CATPSYLSDTQYF. Written as DNA, the CDR3 is TGTGCCACCCCGAGTTACCTTTCCGATACGCAGTATTTT.

CDR3 residues: CASSDRGEAGEQYF. The DNA for the CDR3 is TGTGCCAGCAGTGACCGGGGGGAAGCGGGGGAGCAGTACTTC. The V call is TRBV25-1, the J call TRBJ2-7; 7 bases fit TRBD2. The germline V gene has CDR1 MGHDK and CDR2 SYGVNS. The CDR3 length is 14 residues. J was trimmed by 7 bases and V by 3 bases; bases with no gene match: 9.

The gene calls are TRBV4-3 and TRBJ2-2; 8 bases line up with TRBD1. V was clipped by 0 bases and J by 4 bases; unmatched bases: 10. Germline V CDR1 and CDR2: LGHNA, YSLEER. CDR3 size: 18 residues. CDR3 DNA sequence: TGCGCCAGCAGCCAAGATCGGTGGCAGGGGGCGGGCACCGGGGAGCTGTTTTTT. As protein: CASSQDRWQGAGTGELFF.

The genes are TRBV29-1 and TRBJ2-1; D not certain. The ends were cut back, 6 bases at V and 0 bases at J, with 9 bases in the middle. In germline, CDR1 is SQVTM, CDR2 ANQGSEA. The CDR3 is 13 residues long. In DNA, the CDR3 is TGCAGCGTAATCCTGGCCTCCTACAATGAGCAGTTCTTC. Residues: CSVILASYNEQFF.

The V call is TRBV25-1, the J call TRBJ1-4; D is perhaps TRBD1 (5 bases). The CDR3 has 14 residues. The V end was cut by 3 bases, the J end by 3 bases, with 8 bases between. Germline V CDR1 and CDR2: MGHDK, SYGVNS. CDR3 DNA sequence: TGTGCCAGCAGTGATGGGGACTCTAATGAAAAACTGTTTTTT. Its translation is CASSDGDSNEKLFF.

The V and J genes are TRBV5-4 and TRBJ1-2; possible D gene TRBD1, 5 bases. This CDR3 is built from 15 residues. The V end was cut by 0 bases, the J end by 5 bases, with 14 bases between. Germline loops: CDR1 SGHNT, CDR2 YYREEE (reference sequence). Written as DNA, the CDR3 is TGTGCCAGCAGCTTGGCCGGGGGGACGGAGTATGGCTACACCTTC. The encoded protein is CASSLAGGTEYGYTF.

The rearrangement uses TRBV28 and TRBJ2-2; 10 nucleotides agree with TRBD2. The trim removed 6 bases at V and 3 bases at J, leaving 10 bases unmatched. This CDR3 comprises 17 residues. Germline assignment: CDR1 MDHEN and CDR2 SYDVKM. CDR3: CASRLNRLAGHTGELFF. The CDR3 DNA sequence: TGTGCCAGCAGACTCAATAGACTAGCGGGCCACACCGGGGAGCTGTTTTTT.

The chain is built from TRBV10-3 and TRBJ2-2, with TRBD1 as a possible D gene (5 bases). This CDR3 is 15 amino acids long. Per germline, CDR1 ENHRY and CDR2 SYGVKD. V was pared by 2 bases and J by 8 bases, with 15 bases between. DNA of the CDR3: TGTGCCATCAGTGAGAGGGGCTCACCCACGGGGGAGCTGTTTTTT. It encodes CAISERGSPTGELFF.

This clone has just one count. The rearrangement links TRBV27 to TRBJ1-1, with TRBD1 matching over 7 bases. The V and J ends lost 4 bases and 7 bases, in that order; junction bases with no gene match: 6. Germline V lookup: CDR1 MNHEY, CDR2 SMNVEV (reference sequence). The CDR3 is 13 amino acids. CDR3 bases: TGTGCCAGCAGTTCCTGGGACAGCCTTGAAGCTTTCTTT. It is translated as CASSSWDSLEAFF.

This clone occurred a few times. The chain uses TRBV7-2 and TRBJ2-1, with a tentative D call TRBD2 (5 bases). This CDR3 comprises 15 residues. The V gene lost 2 bases and the J gene lost 0 bases, with 8 bases spanning the gap. The germline V gene has CDR1 SGHTA and CDR2 FQGNSA. The CDR3 sequence is CASSLREYSYNEQFF. As DNA, the CDR3 is TGTGCCAGCAGCTTAAGGGAGTACTCCTACAATGAGCAGTTCTTC.

This clone appeared once. This chain uses TRBV24-1 with TRBJ2-2; TRBD2 aligns across 7 bases. Looked up from germline, CDR1 is KGHDR and CDR2 is SFDVKD. The V gene end was trimmed by 8 bases and the J gene end by 2 bases; junction bases not matched to a gene: 7. This CDR3 region has 15 residues. CDR3 nucleotide sequence: TGTGCCACCACCATGGGAGGGGTCAACACCGGGGAGCTGTTTTTT. Its translation is CATTMGGVNTGELFF.

This rearrangement joins TRBV4-3 to TRBJ1-2; 11 positions agree with TRBD1. Trimming at V came to 1 base and at J to 6 bases, leaving 10 bases not matched to a gene. Germline lookup yields CDR1 LGHNA and CDR2 YSLEER. The CDR3 runs 17 residues. CDR3 region: CASSQAYWDRGEDGYTF. As DNA, the CDR3 is TGCGCCAGCAGCCAAGCCTACTGGGACAGGGGGGAGGATGGCTACACCTTC.

The gene calls are TRBV10-3 and TRBJ2-7, with 7 nucleotides matching TRBD1. V lost 11 bases to trimming and J lost 3 bases; unmatched junction nucleotides: 10. The CDR3 has 13 amino acids. Germline values: CDR1 ENHRY, CDR2 SYGVKD. The CDR3 spells CAARQGRDYEQYF. The CDR3 nucleotides read TGTGCCGCCCGACAGGGCCGGGACTACGAGCAGTACTTC.

This clone appeared a single time. J is TRBJ1-4 and V is TRBV21-1. TRBV21-1 is labeled a pseudogene. There are 17 residues in the CDR3. This CDR3 reads CASSKVKGRETNEKLFF. The CDR3 bases are TGTGCCAGCAGCAAAGTGAAGGGGCGGGAAACTAATGAAAAACTGTTTTTT.

This clone occurred once. The chain links TRBV18 to TRBJ2-1; 7 nucleotides line up with TRBD2. The V gene end was trimmed by 6 bases and the J gene end by 6 bases; junction bases not matched to a gene: 11. CDR1 is KGHSH, CDR2 LQKENI, per germline. The CDR3 has 15 residues. This chain's CDR3 is CASSPGGSRTNEQFF. The CDR3 nucleotides read TGTGCCAGCTCGCCCGGGGGGAGCAGGACCAATGAGCAGTTCTTC.

The J gene is TRBJ2-7, the V gene TRBV29-1; 7 bases are shared with TRBD1. The length of the CDR3 is 13 residues. Germline assignment: CDR1 SQVTM and CDR2 ANQGSEA. The ends lost 7 bases at V and 3 bases at J; junction bases unmatched: 9. The CDR3 is CSAVGDSLYEQYF. In DNA form, the CDR3 reads TGCAGCGCCGTGGGGGACAGTCTCTACGAGCAGTACTTC.

CDR3 sequence: CATSRDRSASYEQYF. The CDR3 DNA is TGTGCCACCAGCAGAGATCGAAGCGCATCCTACGAGCAGTACTTC. The chain couples TRBV15 to TRBJ2-7; no firm D call. CDR1 is LNHNV, CDR2 YYDKDF, per germline (reference sequence). The V gene lost 0 bases and the J gene lost 1 base, with 10 bases spanning the gap. The CDR3 length is 15 residues.

The rearrangement joins TRBV3-1 (or the pseudogene TRBV3-2) to TRBJ2-5; D is uncertain. Germline CDR1 and CDR2: LGHDT and YNNKEL (reference sequence). The germline V and J ends were trimmed by 0 bases and 9 bases, with 11 bases remaining between them. The CDR3 has 13 residues. Here the CDR3 reads CASSQDLARAQYF. CDR3 nucleotide sequence: TGTGCCAGCAGCCAAGATCTGGCCCGGGCCCAGTACTTC.

The chain carries TRBV5-1 and TRBJ2-7, with TRBD2 matching 10 bases. CDR3 length: 13 residues. Germline V lookup: CDR1 SGHRS, CDR2 YFSETQ. V gave up 4 bases and J gave up 7 bases; unmatched junction bases: 5. Written as DNA, the CDR3 is TGCGCCAGCAGCCCCCCGACTAGCGGGGAGCAGTACTTC. It translates to CASSPPTSGEQYF. The full variable domain, completed using reference TRBV5-1 and TRBJ2-7, is KAGVTQTPRYLIKTRGQQVTLSCSPISGHRSVSWYQQTPGQGLQFLFEYFSETQRNKGNFPGRFSGRQFSNSRSEMNVSTLELGDSALYLCASSPPTSGEQYFGPGTRLTVT.

This chain connects TRBV28 to TRBJ2-6, with D hard to call. V was shortened by 4 bases and J by 3 bases, with 10 bases between the two germline ends. In germline, CDR1 is MDHEN, CDR2 SYDVKM. The CDR3 is 15 residues long. Written as DNA, the CDR3 is TGTGCCAGCAGTTCAATAGAATTTGGGGCCAACGTCCTGACTTTC. Protein product: CASSSIEFGANVLTF. Filled out from reference TRBV28 and TRBJ2-6, the complete variable domain reads DVKVTQSSRYLVKRTGEKVFLECVQDMDHENMFWYRQDPGLGLRLIYFSYDVKMKEKGDIPEGYSVSREKKERFSLILESASTNQTSMYLCASSSIEFGANVLTFGAGSRLTVL.

The chain recombines TRBV19 with TRBJ2-1, with D tentatively TRBD2 (5 bases). Germline CDR1 reads LNHDA; CDR2 reads SQIVND (reference sequence). V dropped 1 base and J dropped 13 bases, with 11 bases sitting between them. The CDR3 has 12 residues. The CDR3 DNA reads as TGTGCCAGTAGTATAGGGGCTAGCTCCCAGTTCTTC. Translated: CASSIGASSQFF.